What follows are 2 T cell receptor beta chains derived from one specimen sequenced in a study of shared clonotypes between healthy human individuals. Some clones are missing from TCRdb's copy, which holds only in-frame ones; the method was immunoSEQ multiplex PCR. There are 1,400,000 or so clones in the sample; approximately 98.5% occur only once, and over 0.3% lies in the top ten. The sample comprised naive CD4+ T cells sorted from blood. Noted subset: CD45RA+ positively selected. Receptors originate from a man aged 25-45 years in good health.

The J gene is TRBJ2-7, the V gene TRBV7-9, with D perhaps TRBD1 or TRBD2 (5 bases each). The germline V gene has CDR1 SEHNR and CDR2 FQNEAQ (reference sequence). This CDR3 contains 12 residues. V was pared by 2 bases and J by 6 bases, with 8 bases between. The CDR3 DNA is TGTGCCAGCAGCTTATCTGGGGGCGAGCAGTACTTC. Amino acids: CASSLSGGEQYF.

In this sample, this clone turned up once. The chain uses TRBV6-5 and TRBJ2-1; 8 bases are a match to TRBD2. Germline loops: CDR1 MNHEY, CDR2 SVGAGI. V lost 10 bases, J lost 5 bases, and 10 bases stayed unmatched. This CDR3 comprises 14 residues. The CDR3 coding sequence is TGTGCCACGATTAAAGCGGGGGTAGACAATGAGCAGTTCTTC. Its translation: CATIKAGVDNEQFF.